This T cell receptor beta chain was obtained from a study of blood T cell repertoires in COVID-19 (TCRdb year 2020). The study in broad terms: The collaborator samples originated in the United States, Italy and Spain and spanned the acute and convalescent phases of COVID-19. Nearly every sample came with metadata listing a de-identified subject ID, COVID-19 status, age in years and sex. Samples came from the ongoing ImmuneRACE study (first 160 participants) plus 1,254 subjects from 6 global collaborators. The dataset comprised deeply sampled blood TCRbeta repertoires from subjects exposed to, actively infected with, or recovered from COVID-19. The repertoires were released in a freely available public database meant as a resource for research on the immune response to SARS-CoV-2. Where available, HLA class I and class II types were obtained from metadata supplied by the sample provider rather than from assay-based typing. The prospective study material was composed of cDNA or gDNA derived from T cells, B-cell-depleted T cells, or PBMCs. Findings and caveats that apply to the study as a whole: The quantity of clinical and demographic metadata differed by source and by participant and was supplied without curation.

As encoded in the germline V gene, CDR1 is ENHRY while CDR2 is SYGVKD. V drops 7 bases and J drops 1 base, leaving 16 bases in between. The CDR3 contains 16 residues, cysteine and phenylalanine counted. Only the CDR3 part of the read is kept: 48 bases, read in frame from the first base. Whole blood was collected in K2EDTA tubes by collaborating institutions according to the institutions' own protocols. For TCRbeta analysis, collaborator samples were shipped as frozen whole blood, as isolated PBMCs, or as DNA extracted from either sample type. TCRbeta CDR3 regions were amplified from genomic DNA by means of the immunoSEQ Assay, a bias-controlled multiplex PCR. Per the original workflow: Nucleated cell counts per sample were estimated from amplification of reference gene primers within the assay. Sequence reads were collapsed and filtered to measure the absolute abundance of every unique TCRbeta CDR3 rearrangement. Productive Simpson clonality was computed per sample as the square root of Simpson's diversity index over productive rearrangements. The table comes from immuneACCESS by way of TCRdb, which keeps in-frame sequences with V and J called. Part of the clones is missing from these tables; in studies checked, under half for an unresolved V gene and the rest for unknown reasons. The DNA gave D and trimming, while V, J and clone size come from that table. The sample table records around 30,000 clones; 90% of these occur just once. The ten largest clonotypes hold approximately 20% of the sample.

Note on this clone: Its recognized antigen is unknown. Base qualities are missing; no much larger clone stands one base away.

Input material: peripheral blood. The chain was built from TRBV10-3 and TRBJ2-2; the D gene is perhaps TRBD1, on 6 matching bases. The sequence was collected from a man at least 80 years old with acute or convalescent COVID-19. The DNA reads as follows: TGTGCCATCAAATCCCAGGGGAGCCTGAACACCGGGGAGCTGTTTTTT. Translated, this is CAIKSQGSLNTGELFF.